Listed below are T cell receptor beta chains from one sample, sequenced in a study of blood T cell repertoires in COVID-19. TCRdb's copy holds only in-frame clones and misses some; the assay was immunoSEQ multiplex PCR. The table includes under 95,000 clones, approximately 88% detected once. The sample consisted of peripheral blood. Receptors were obtained from a woman older than 75 with active or convalescent COVID-19. Both conserved end residues are part of each CDR3. D genes are given only for firm matches. The size entry is marked missing in some rows and otherwise reads once, few, many or a size class.

clone size,V gene,D gene,J gene,CDR3 protein,CDR3 DNA
-,TRBV4-1,TRBD1,TRBJ1-2,CASSRGTVNYGYTF,TGCGCCAGCAGCCGAGGGACAGTTAACTATGGCTACACCTTC
-,TRBV13,-,TRBJ1-3,CASSFPPLGNTIYF,TGTGCCAGCAGCTTTCCCCCCCTGGGAAACACCATATATTTT
-,TRBV20-1,-,TRBJ2-5,CSAPRGETQYF,TGCAGTGCTCCGAGAGGGGAGACCCAGTACTTC
once,TRBV5-1,TRBD1,TRBJ2-1,CASRPGTGNINEQFF,TGCGCCAGCAGACCCGGGACAGGGAACATCAATGAGCAGTTCTTC
few,TRBV27,TRBD1,TRBJ1-2,CASSATYRGGNYGYTF,TGTGCCAGCAGTGCTACTTACAGGGGAGGTAACTATGGCTACACCTTC
-,TRBV24-1,-,TRBJ1-2,CATSDSNRNYGYTF,TGTGCCACCAGTGATTCTAACAGGAACTATGGCTACACCTTC
-,TRBV7-2,TRBD1,TRBJ1-5,CASSVTGQKDYYSNQPQHF,TGTGCCAGCAGCGTCACGGGACAGAAGGACTATTATAGCAATCAGCCCCAGCATTTT
many,TRBV27,-,TRBJ1-1,CASSLRIGANTEAFF,TGTGCCAGCAGTCTCCGTATTGGGGCCAACACTGAAGCTTTCTTT
-,TRBV5-6,-,TRBJ2-2,CASSPALGAGELFF,TGTGCCAGCAGCCCAGCCCTAGGGGCCGGGGAGCTGTTTTTT
-,TRBV2,TRBD1,TRBJ1-1,CASSPPGQGAGTEAFF,TGTGCCAGCAGTCCACCGGGACAGGGGGCAGGCACTGAAGCTTTCTTT
-,TRBV5-1,TRBD1,TRBJ1-5,CASSERQGGQPQHF,TGCGCCAGCAGTGAACGACAGGGAGGCCAGCCCCAGCATTTT
-,TRBV28,-,TRBJ1-5,CASRGLGARNQPQHF,TGTGCCAGCAGGGGTTTGGGGGCGAGAAATCAGCCCCAGCATTTT
-,TRBV4-3,-,TRBJ2-2,CASSQGLRGTGELFF,TGCGCCAGCAGCCAGGGGTTACGGGGGACCGGGGAGCTGTTTTTT
-,TRBV27,-,TRBJ2-3,CASTGLSVDTQYF,TGTGCCAGCACTGGTTTATCGGTCGATACGCAGTATTTT
-,TRBV7-2,-,TRBJ1-1,CASSPRRDTEAFF,TGTGCCAGCAGCCCAAGACGGGACACTGAAGCTTTCTTT
few,TRBV5-1,TRBD2,TRBJ2-7,CASSLGGLAIEQYF,TGCGCCAGCAGCTTGGGGGGACTAGCGATTGAGCAGTACTTC
-,TRBV28,TRBD1,TRBJ1-2,CASSLQGAGGYTF,TGTGCCAGCAGTTTACAGGGGGCGGGAGGCTACACCTTC
-,TRBV28,-,TRBJ1-2,CASSLGGANYGYTF,TGTGCCAGCAGTTTGGGGGGAGCTAACTATGGCTACACCTTC
-,TRBV5-1,TRBD2,TRBJ2-7,CASSLILAGVSYEQYF,TGCGCCAGCAGCTTGATCCTAGCGGGGGTCTCCTACGAGCAGTACTTC
-,TRBV9,-,TRBJ2-3,CASSVSGHTSTDTQYF,TGTGCCAGCAGCGTATCGGGACACACTAGCACAGATACGCAGTATTTT
-,TRBV19,TRBD2,TRBJ2-2,CASSWGGANTGELFF,TGTGCCAGTAGTTGGGGGGGAGCGAACACCGGGGAGCTGTTTTTT
once,TRBV19,-,TRBJ1-2,CASSIVAGSYGYTF,TGTGCCAGTAGTATAGTCGCGGGATCATATGGCTACACCTTC
-,TRBV5-1,TRBD2,TRBJ2-3,CASSLRTSSDTQYF,TGCGCCAGCAGCTTGAGGACTAGCTCAGATACGCAGTATTTT
-,TRBV5-1,TRBD1,TRBJ2-2,CASSLEGQGPGELFF,TGCGCCAGCAGCTTGGAGGGACAGGGGCCCGGGGAGCTGTTTTTT
-,TRBV28,-,TRBJ1-2,CASRTVDGYTF,TGTGCCAGTCGGACAGTTGATGGCTACACCTTC
-,TRBV28,-,TRBJ1-2,CASSLAGTLPARYTF,TGTGCCAGCAGTTTAGCCGGGACACTACCTGCTCGCTACACCTTC
-,TRBV9,-,TRBJ1-1,CASSSEANPEAFF,TGTGCCAGCAGCTCCGAGGCAAATCCGGAAGCTTTCTTT
-,TRBV11-3,-,TRBJ1-3,CASSLAGTRNTIYF,TGTGCCAGCAGCTTAGCCGGGACAAGAAACACCATATATTTT
-,TRBV5-6,-,TRBJ1-5,CASSRGAYSNQPQHF,TGTGCCAGCAGCCGGGGGGCTTATAGCAATCAGCCCCAGCATTTT
-,TRBV5-1,TRBD1,TRBJ1-1,CASSIGTGGRTEAFF,TGCGCCAGCAGCATCGGGACAGGGGGCCGTACTGAAGCTTTCTTT
-,TRBV5-8,-,TRBJ1-2,CASSLEQASYGYTF,TGTGCCAGCAGCTTGGAACAGGCGTCCTATGGCTACACCTTC